What follows are 2 T cell receptor beta chains derived from one specimen sequenced in a study of blood T cell repertoires in COVID-19. Clones were sequenced by immunoSEQ multiplex PCR, and TCRdb holds only the in-frame ones, with some missing. The data contain tens of thousands of clones, 87% of them singletons. The sample comprised peripheral blood. The receptors here all came from a man between 60 and 75 years old with acute or convalescent COVID-19.

This chain uses TRBV11-1 with TRBJ2-5; D gene unclear. Deletions cut 2 bases from V and 3 bases from J, with 7 bases between. This CDR3 has 13 amino acids. The germline CDR1 and CDR2 sequences are SGHAT and FQDESV (reference sequence). CDR3 in DNA: TGTGCCAGCAGCTTAAAGAGGAAAGAGACCCAGTACTTC. The encoded protein is CASSLKRKETQYF.

The rearrangement uses TRBV18 and TRBJ1-1; D uncertain. The CDR3 loop spans 15 amino acids. CDR1 is KGHSH and CDR2 is LQKENI in the germline V gene. Trimming pared 3 bases from V and 4 bases from J, leaving 15 bases between. This CDR3 is CASSPTTVRGTEAFF. CDR3 nucleotides: TGTGCCAGCTCACCGACTACGGTTCGGGGCACTGAAGCTTTCTTT.